These 18 T cell receptor beta chains were all obtained from the same sample, sequenced in a study of T-cell reconstitution after alpha-beta-depleted transplantation in children. Unique molecular identifiers were incorporated during preparation of the TCRbeta library. TCRdb called the PCR reads again in MiXCR, with one record for every CDR3 protein. The table shows some 640,000 distinct CDR3 sequences, with 15% to 20% occurring only once. Sequencing was performed on PBMCs from the stem cell graft donor, taken from the stem cell graft. Receptors were obtained from a human donor who donated a stem cell graft to a child with acute myeloid leukemia.

This clonotype was observed at least ten times. The chain uses TRBV20-1 and TRBJ1-2; 9 positions agree with TRBD1. The ends lost 6 bases at V and 7 bases at J; junction bases unmatched: 12. This CDR3 comprises 14 residues. Germline assignment: CDR1 DFQATT and CDR2 SNEGSKA (reference sequence). In DNA, the CDR3 is TGCAGTGCCAGGGACAGGGAACTCGTAGCTGGCTACACCTTC. This gives the protein CSARDRELVAGYTF.

This clonotype showed up just a few times. The rearrangement links TRBV9 to TRBJ2-2; D may be TRBD1 or TRBD2 (5 bases each). The CDR3 covers 17 residues. Germline CDR1 is SGDLS and CDR2 is YYNGEE. Between the trimmed V and J ends, which lost 4 bases and 4 bases, there was a span of 20 bases. CDR3 loop: CASSPSGTRGRTGELFF. The CDR3 nucleotides are TGTGCCAGCAGCCCATCGGGGACGAGAGGGCGCACCGGGGAGCTGTTTTTT.

The rearrangement uses TRBV11-3 and TRBJ1-5; D unresolved. The CDR3 contains 12 residues. Trimming removed 1 base at V and 12 bases at J, with 10 bases between. The germline CDR1 and CDR2 sequences are SGHNT and YENEEA. The CDR3 sequence is CASSLVGSRQHF. The CDR3 DNA reads as TGTGCCAGCAGCTTAGTGGGGTCACGCCAGCATTTT. Full variable domain (remainder filled in from reference TRBV11-3 and TRBJ1-5): EAGVVQSPRYKIIEKKQPVAFWCNPISGHNTLYWYLQNLGQGPELLIRYENEEAVDDSQLPKDRFSAERLKGVDSTLKIQPAELGDSAVYLCASSLVGSRQHFGDGTRLSIL.

This clonotype was recorded at least ten times. CDR3 sequence reads: CSAPTGTGNQPQHF. Here the CDR3 DNA reads TGCAGTGCCCCCACAGGGACAGGGAATCAGCCCCAGCATTTT. This chain links TRBV20-1 with TRBJ1-5; 9 positions agree with TRBD1. This CDR3 is built from 14 residues. Trimming removed 6 bases from V and 4 bases from J; junction bases left unmatched: 7. CDR1 is DFQATT, CDR2 SNEGSKA, per germline (reference sequence).

This clonotype appeared many times. CDR3 DNA: TGTGCCAGCAGAAGGACAGGGACCTACGAGCAGTACGTC. It is translated as CASRRTGTYEQYV. The gene calls are TRBV27 and TRBJ2-7; 8 nucleotides agree with TRBD1. The CDR3 covers 13 residues. The ends lost 6 bases at V and 2 bases at J; junction bases unmatched: 3. Germline V CDR1 and CDR2: MNHEY, SMNVEV (reference sequence).

This clonotype has only a few counts. The chain uses TRBV7-2 and TRBJ1-1; maybe TRBD1 (5 bases). Germline V gene sequence: CDR1 SGHTA, CDR2 FQGNSA. The CDR3 is 14 residues long. V lost 2 bases and J 1 base, leaving 8 bases between the germline ends. The DNA for the CDR3 is TGTGCCAGCAGCTTATTCCAGGGGAACACTGAAGCTTTCTTT. It is translated as CASSLFQGNTEAFF.

This rearrangement joins TRBV20-1 to TRBJ2-5; 8 nucleotides match TRBD1. CDR1 is DFQATT, CDR2 SNEGSKA, per germline (reference sequence). The CDR3 has 14 amino acids. V trimming: 5 bases; J trimming: 1 base; junction bases outside the gene matches: 6. For the CDR3, the DNA is TGCAGTGCTGCCCTTGGACAGGGCCAAGAGACCCAGTACTTC. Amino acids: CSAALGQGQETQYF.

The chain is built from TRBV20-1 and TRBJ2-1, with no clear D. This CDR3 is built from 16 residues. Germline values: CDR1 DFQATT, CDR2 SNEGSKA (reference sequence). V was shortened by 1 base and J by 0 bases, with 13 bases between the two germline ends. The CDR3 sequence: CSARVGSSSSYNEQFF. The DNA of the CDR3 is TGCAGTGCTAGAGTTGGCAGCTCAAGCTCCTACAATGAGCAGTTCTTC.

In its sample, this clonotype was seen many times. The chain combines TRBV25-1 with TRBJ2-1; 7 bases align to TRBD2. In germline, CDR1 is MGHDK, CDR2 SYGVNS. The V and J ends lost 4 bases and 5 bases, in that order; junction bases with no gene match: 8. CDR3 size: 15 residues. The CDR3, as DNA: TGTGCCAGCAGTGGGGAGGGCAGAAAAAACAATGAGCAGTTCTTC. It encodes CASSGEGRKNNEQFF.

This chain connects TRBV5-1 to TRBJ2-1; 7 positions match TRBD1. With V trimmed by 4 bases and J by 0 bases, 10 bases remained unmatched. Germline V lookup: CDR1 SGHRS, CDR2 YFSETQ. This CDR3 region has 17 residues. The CDR3 region is CASSHTRGGLSYNEQFF. The DNA for the CDR3 is TGCGCCAGCAGCCATACGAGAGGGGGCCTCTCCTACAATGAGCAGTTCTTC.

This clonotype was recorded once. A read error is possible here, since a much larger clone lies one base away. V and J are TRBV20-1 and TRBJ1-1, with D tentatively TRBD1 (5 bases). The germline V gene has CDR1 DFQATT and CDR2 SNEGSKA (reference sequence). Trimming took 6 bases from V and 1 from J, leaving 15 bases between them. The length of the CDR3 is 14 residues. CDR3 DNA sequence: TGCAGTGCCCTGGGGCAGCCCAGGAACACTGAAGCTTTCTTT. Its translation is CSALGQPRNTEAFF.

This clonotype has ten or more counts. V and J are TRBV20-1 and TRBJ2-7; D is possibly TRBD2 (6 bases). The length of the CDR3 is 15 residues. Germline V lookup: CDR1 DFQATT, CDR2 SNEGSKA (reference sequence). Trimming shortened V by 0 bases and J by 3 bases, and 15 bases separated the two germline ends. The CDR3, as DNA: TGCAGTGCTAGAGATTACGGCGGGACGGGCTACGAGCAGTACGTC. Residues: CSARDYGGTGYEQYV.

The genes are TRBV5-1 and TRBJ2-2, with D unclear. The CDR3 is made up of 14 amino acids. The V and J ends lost 8 bases and 3 bases respectively, with 14 bases between them. Germline CDR1 and CDR2: SGHRS and YFSETQ. The CDR3 sequence is CASKRASDTGELFF. Here the CDR3 DNA reads TGCGCCAGTAAAAGGGCTTCGGACACCGGGGAGCTGTTTTTT.

The rearrangement joins TRBV20-1 to TRBJ1-5; 8 bases line up with TRBD1. The CDR3 totals 13 residues. Germline V lookup: CDR1 DFQATT, CDR2 SNEGSKA (reference sequence). Trimming removed 6 bases from V and 3 bases from J; junction bases left unmatched: 4. Here the CDR3 reads CSAQTGDNQPQHF. In nucleotides, the CDR3 is TGCAGTGCGCAGACAGGGGACAATCAGCCCCAGCATTTT.

The CDR3 is CASSDRTVPGELFF. CDR3 nucleotides: TGCGCCAGCAGCGACCGAACAGTTCCCGGGGAGCTGTTTTTT. The J gene is TRBJ2-2, the V gene TRBV5-1; D gene unclear. This CDR3 is built from 14 residues. Trimming took 4 bases from V and 6 from J, leaving 13 bases between them. Germline V gene lookup returns CDR1 SGHRS and CDR2 YFSETQ.

The sample holds a few counts of this clonotype. The chain couples TRBV27 to TRBJ2-7; TRBD2 agrees at 8 bases. V gave up 1 base and J gave up 6 bases; unmatched junction bases: 5. CDR3 length: 14 residues. Per the germline V gene, CDR1 is MNHEY and CDR2 is SMNVEV (reference sequence). CDR3 region: CASSLLAGKGEQYV. As DNA, the CDR3 is TGTGCCAGCAGTTTATTAGCGGGGAAAGGCGAGCAGTACGTC.

This clonotype has ten or more counts. The genes are TRBV29-1 and TRBJ1-1; no clear D gene. V lost 3 bases, J lost 3 bases, and 11 bases lay in between. There are 13 residues in the CDR3. Per the germline V gene, CDR1 is SQVTM and CDR2 is ANQGSEA. In DNA form, the CDR3 reads TGCAGCGTTGATGGGATTTCGTACACTGAAGCTTTCTTT. Its protein product is CSVDGISYTEAFF.

In this sample, this clonotype turned up a few times. The CDR3 nucleotides are TGTGCCAGCAGCGAACCTCCAGGACAGGGCCCTGAAGCTTTCTTT. Protein: CASSEPPGQGPEAFF. This chain links TRBV7-6 with TRBJ1-1; 8 bases line up with TRBD1. The V segment lost 5 bases and the J segment 6 bases; nucleotides outside the gene matches: 11. The CDR3 spans 15 residues. Per germline, CDR1 SGHVS and CDR2 FNYEAQ.